This TCR beta chain is drawn from a study of blood T cells in healthy people across ages. For the second PCR, which ran for 7 to 11 cycles, a sample-barcoded 5' primer and a J-beta primer mix were used. In TCRdb, the 5' RACE reads were re-called with MiXCR into one record per CDR3 protein. The top ten clones hold approximately 17% of a sample with 550,000 to 700,000 distinct CDR3 sequences, 25% to 30% of them seen once. V shed 1 base and J shed 5 bases, with 12 bases lying between them. This CDR3 is 15 amino acids long. CDR1 is SGDLS and CDR2 is YYNGEE in the germline V gene. The chain recombines TRBV9 with TRBJ2-2; D is possibly TRBD1 (7 bases). This TCR came from a woman in her 70s in good health. Sequenced: blood. The CDR3 nucleotides read TGTGCCAGCAGCGTACGTCCAGGGGGGACCGGGGAGCTGTTTTTT. Translation gives CASSVRPGGTGELFF.